The 13 T cell receptor beta chains below come from one sample, sequenced in a study of spatial heterogeneity in lung cancer. In TCRdb, the 5' RACE reads were re-called with MiXCR into one record per CDR3 protein. This table has roughly 70,000 distinct CDR3 sequences, roughly 8.9% appearing once. Time point of the sample: blood at routine non-recurrence follow-up after resection. This material consisted of PBMCs, taken at follow-up. The receptors shown here come from a female donor with early-stage non-small cell lung cancer.

The sample holds many counts of this clonotype. The J gene is TRBJ2-1, the V gene TRBV28; D gene unclear. Germline V gene data show CDR1 as MDHEN and CDR2 as SYDVKM. Trimming took off 2 bases at V and 4 bases at J, with 12 bases between the two ends. The CDR3 is 15 residues long. CDR3 amino acids: CASSLLVGPYNEQFF. For the CDR3, the DNA is TGTGCCAGCAGTTTACTAGTCGGGCCTTACAATGAGCAGTTCTTC. Filled out from reference TRBV28 and TRBJ2-1, the complete variable domain reads DVKVTQSSRYLVKRTGEKVFLECVQDMDHENMFWYRQDPGLGLRLIYFSYDVKMKEKGDIPEGYSVSREKKERFSLILESASTNQTSMYLCASSLLVGPYNEQFFGPGTRLTVL.

Details on this clonotype: A much larger clone lies a single base off, so this may be a read error. This chain links TRBV18 with TRBJ2-2, with D unclear. This CDR3 has 18 residues. CDR1 and CDR2 from the germline V gene are KGHSH and LQKENI. CDR3 nucleotide sequence: TGTGCCAGCTCCCCTTCACGCACTGGAATCGCGAACATCGGGGAGCTGTTTTTT. Translation: CASSPSRTGIANIGELFF.

This clonotype was seen a few times. V is TRBV10-3 and J is TRBJ2-1; 10 positions match TRBD2. This CDR3 region has 15 residues. The germline gives CDR1 ENHRY, CDR2 SYGVKD. Germline trimming cut 2 bases from V and 2 bases from J; bases unmatched to any gene: 0. The DNA for the CDR3 is TGTGCCATCAGTGAGACTAGCGGGGCCTACAATGAGCAGTTCTTC. It translates to CAISETSGAYNEQFF.

V usage is TRBV7-2 and J usage is TRBJ2-5; perhaps D is TRBD1 or TRBD2 (6 bases each). The germline V gene encodes CDR1 SGHTA and CDR2 FQGNSA. The CDR3 totals 15 residues. V shed 1 base and J shed 1 base, with 10 bases lying between them. CDR3 region: CASSLVGGGQETQYF. The CDR3 DNA reads as TGTGCCAGCAGCTTAGTCGGGGGCGGCCAAGAGACCCAGTACTTC.

This clonotype came up many times. V gene TRBV7-9 combines with J gene TRBJ2-3; 8 nucleotides agree with TRBD1. Germline lookup yields CDR1 SEHNR and CDR2 FQNEAQ (reference sequence). The CDR3 has 15 amino acids. V was clipped by 4 bases and J by 0 bases; unmatched bases: 3. CDR3 sequence (DNA): TGTGCCAGCAGCTCCGACAGGGGTAGCACAGATACGCAGTATTTT. It is translated as CASSSDRGSTDTQYF.

This clonotype was counted at least ten times. CDR3 in DNA: TGTGCCAGCAGCCACCGCGGGAGAGGCGCTTACGATACGCAGTATTTT. It yields the protein CASSHRGRGAYDTQYF. This sequence joins TRBV3-1 and TRBJ2-3; 7 nucleotides line up with TRBD2. J gave up 6 bases and V 3 bases, and 12 bases lay outside the gene matches. CDR1 and CDR2 from the germline V gene are LGHDT and YNNKEL (reference sequence). This CDR3 is built from 16 residues.

This clonotype was seen many times. This chain uses TRBV6-5 with TRBJ2-5; 7 nucleotides line up with TRBD1. From germline, CDR1 is MNHEY and CDR2 SVGAGI. Trimming at V came to 8 bases and at J to 4 bases, leaving 7 bases not matched to a gene. This CDR3 is built from 13 residues. The CDR3 spells CASQTGRPETQYF. The CDR3 bases are TGTGCCAGCCAGACAGGGAGACCAGAGACCCAGTACTTC.

The V call is TRBV10-3, the J call TRBJ1-1, with unresolved D. The germline CDR1 and CDR2 sequences are ENHRY and SYGVKD. V lost 6 bases and J lost 3, with 8 bases in between. The CDR3 consists of 12 residues. The CDR3 DNA reads as TGTGCCATCAGGGAATGGGACACTGAAGCTTTCTTT. It translates to CAIREWDTEAFF.

The table lists this clonotype with many counts. This chain uses TRBV27 with TRBJ2-2, with 9 bases matching TRBD2. The CDR3 length is 17 residues. CDR1 MNHEY and CDR2 SMNVEV come from the germline V gene (reference sequence). V was pared by 8 bases and J by 1 base, with 11 bases of the junction left unmatched. The CDR3: CASRPSGNSLNTGELFF. Here the CDR3 DNA reads TGTGCCAGCCGACCTAGCGGGAATTCCCTGAACACCGGGGAGCTGTTTTTT.

CDR3 loop: CSVVPPENYGYTF. CDR3 sequence (DNA): TGCAGCGTTGTCCCCCCTGAGAACTATGGCTACACCTTC. The rearrangement joins TRBV29-1 to TRBJ1-2; D ambiguous. Trimming removed 4 bases from V and 2 bases from J, with 11 bases in between. The CDR3 spans 13 residues. CDR1 SQVTM and CDR2 ANQGSEA come from the germline V gene.

The rearrangement uses TRBV27 and TRBJ1-2; D unresolved. Germline V gives CDR1 MNHEY, CDR2 SMNVEV (reference sequence). This CDR3 is 13 amino acids long. The V and J ends lost 2 bases and 8 bases respectively, with 12 bases between them. The CDR3 loop reads CASSLRQGVGYTF. The CDR3 DNA follows: TGTGCCAGCAGTTTAAGACAAGGAGTCGGCTACACCTTC.

In its sample, this clonotype was seen many times. The rearrangement joins TRBV4-2 to TRBJ2-5; D remains unclear. Looked up from germline, CDR1 is LGHNA and CDR2 is YNFKEQ. The CDR3 extends over 16 amino acids. The V end was cut by 2 bases, the J end by 1 base, with 14 bases between. CDR3 amino acids: CASSQNSAGSQETQYF. The CDR3 nucleotides read TGTGCCAGCAGCCAAAATTCGGCAGGATCCCAAGAGACCCAGTACTTC.

This clonotype was detected many times. V is TRBV5-1 and J is TRBJ2-2, with TRBD1 matching over 9 bases. V lost 5 bases, J lost 3 bases, and 5 bases stayed unmatched. This CDR3 has 15 amino acids. Germline-derived CDR1 and CDR2 are SGHRS and YFSETQ. CDR3 sequence reads: CASSRDRADTGELFF. The CDR3 coding sequence is TGCGCCAGCAGTAGGGACAGGGCGGACACCGGGGAGCTGTTTTTT.